This T cell receptor beta chain is drawn from a study of cytomegalovirus exposure and HLA in healthy donors. V lost 0 bases to trimming and J lost 6 bases; unmatched junction nucleotides: 11. Per germline, CDR1 LNHNV and CDR2 YYDKDF (reference sequence). This CDR3 is 16 amino acids long. PCR employed 60 Vbeta and 13 Jbeta primers. Only in-frame clones appear in the TCRdb table, and some are missing; sequencing was by immunoSEQ multiplex PCR. The sample comprises 110,000 to 150,000 clones, around two thirds of which are singletons, and 2.1% rests with the top ten. The source is a woman aged 55-70 years in good health and CMV-seropositive. This chain links TRBV15 with TRBJ2-7; 7 bases are shared with TRBD1. The specimen was PBMCs. The CDR3 coding sequence is TGTGCCACCAGCAGAGATTTTAAGGGGGCACCCCTCGAGCAGTACTTC. Amino acids: CATSRDFKGAPLEQYF.